The 11 T cell receptor beta chains below come from one sample, sequenced in a study of T-cell reconstitution after alpha-beta-depleted transplantation in children. Preparation of the TCRbeta library involved a method that used unique molecular identifiers. TCRdb re-called the PCR reads through MiXCR, storing one row per CDR3 protein. The sample carries about 980,000 distinct CDR3 sequences, about 31% recorded once. The sample here was PBMCs, mostly from graft donor cells, taken 360 days after TCRalphabeta/CD19-depleted stem cell transplant. The source of these receptors is a boy younger than two who had a stem cell transplant for SCID, so the T cells may come from the graft donor.

This sequence joins TRBV24-1 and TRBJ2-3; D is unresolved. This CDR3 contains 13 residues. V lost 4 bases and J 3 bases, leaving 7 bases between the germline ends. The germline gives CDR1 KGHDR, CDR2 SFDVKD. CDR3 nucleotide sequence: TGTGCCACCAGTGACCCTATAACAGATACGCAGTATTTT. Amino acid sequence: CATSDPITDTQYF.

DNA of the CDR3: TGCGCCAGCAGCACAACGCCAGGGGTGGGGGAGACCCAGTACTTC. Encoded protein: CASSTTPGVGETQYF. This chain uses TRBV5-1 with TRBJ2-5, with a tentative D call TRBD1 (6 bases). V lost 4 bases and J lost 5, with 18 bases in between. The V gene's germline CDR1 is SGHRS and CDR2 YFSETQ. The length of the CDR3 is 15 residues.

The rearrangement links TRBV20-1 to TRBJ2-5, with TRBD2 identical over 7 bases. The germline gives CDR1 DFQATT, CDR2 SNEGSKA (reference sequence). With 3 bases clipped from V and 1 base from J, the junction kept 5 bases outside the gene matches. This CDR3 is 14 amino acids long. CDR3 DNA sequence: TGCAGTGCTAGTTGGGAGGGCTTCCAAGAGACCCAGTACTTC. Amino acid sequence: CSASWEGFQETQYF.

This chain joins TRBV20-1 and TRBJ2-3; 7 nucleotides agree with TRBD1. The V segment lost 5 bases and the J segment 5 bases; nucleotides outside the gene matches: 10. There are 14 residues in the CDR3. The germline gives CDR1 DFQATT, CDR2 SNEGSKA (reference sequence). As DNA, the CDR3 is TGCAGTGCTTTAATCGACAGGGTGCAAGATACGCAGTATTTT. It codes for CSALIDRVQDTQYF.

The chain combines TRBV6-2 or TRBV6-3 with TRBJ2-2; D is possibly TRBD2 (5 bases). V was trimmed by 6 bases and J by 6 bases, leaving 14 bases between them. Germline CDR1 is MNHEY and CDR2 is SVGEGT. The CDR3 covers 14 residues. The CDR3 here is CASRRGLASGELFF. Written as DNA, the CDR3 is TGTGCCAGCAGGCGAGGACTCGCTTCCGGGGAGCTGTTTTTT.

The chain has TRBV19 and TRBJ2-7; 9 positions agree with TRBD1. The CDR3 runs to 14 residues. Trimming at V came to 6 bases and at J to 9 bases, leaving 12 bases not matched to a gene. The germline V gene encodes CDR1 LNHDA and CDR2 SQIVND (reference sequence). The CDR3 coding sequence is TGTGCCAGTAGCAGGACAGGGGTCGGTTATTGGCAGTACTTC. Its translation is CASSRTGVGYWQYF.

The chain combines TRBV5-1 with TRBJ1-4; TRBD1 agrees at 7 bases. The CDR3 totals 15 residues. The germline V gene encodes CDR1 SGHRS and CDR2 YFSETQ. Unmatched junction bases numbered 6, after V lost 3 bases and J lost 4 bases. This CDR3 reads CASSSWDSLNEKLFF. For the CDR3, the DNA is TGCGCCAGCAGCTCGTGGGACAGTCTTAATGAAAAACTGTTTTTT. The full variable domain, its missing parts supplied by reference TRBV5-1 and TRBJ1-4, is KAGVTQTPRYLIKTRGQQVTLSCSPISGHRSVSWYQQTPGQGLQFLFEYFSETQRNKGNFPGRFSGRQFSNSRSEMNVSTLELGDSALYLCASSSWDSLNEKLFFGSGTQLSVL.

This clonotype appeared a few times. The genes are TRBV7-2 and TRBJ2-7; D ambiguous. Germline V gene data show CDR1 as SGHTA and CDR2 as FQGNSA. This CDR3 comprises 16 residues. The V end lost 5 bases, the J end lost 2 bases, and 19 bases lay between the germline ends. The CDR3 bases are TGTGCCAGCAGCCTCTCCCTTCTGGGCGGAGCCTACGAGCAGTACTTC. It is translated as CASSLSLLGGAYEQYF.

The rearrangement joins TRBV30 to TRBJ2-3, with 7 bases aligning to TRBD2. The CDR3 loop spans 15 amino acids. V shed 2 bases, J shed 5 bases, and the junction held 10 bases outside the gene matches. Germline V lookup: CDR1 GTSNPN, CDR2 SVGIG (reference sequence). CDR3 in DNA: TGTGCCTGGAGTTGGGGAGGGCAGGGAGGAGATACGCAGTATTTT. Protein product: CAWSWGGQGGDTQYF. Using reference TRBV30 and TRBJ2-3 for the parts outside the CDR3, the full variable domain is SQTIHQWPATLVQPVGSPLSLECTVEGTSNPNLYWYRQAAGRGLQLLFYSVGIGQISSEVPQNLSASRPQDRQFILSSKKLLLSDSGFYLCAWSWGGQGGDTQYFGPGTRLTVL.

The genes are TRBV11-2 and TRBJ2-5; D is unresolved. The CDR3 covers 15 residues. V was pared by 5 bases and J by 10 bases, with 23 bases between. Germline loops: CDR1 SGHAT, CDR2 FQNNGV. For the CDR3, the DNA is TGTGCCAGCAGCCGTTGGACCCATCCCATTCAAGGCCAGTACTTC. This gives the protein CASSRWTHPIQGQYF.

The chain has TRBV4-1 and TRBJ2-1; a possible D gene is TRBD1 (6 bases). Germline assignment: CDR1 MGHRA and CDR2 YSYEKL. Trimming removed 2 bases at V and 7 bases at J, with 24 bases between. This CDR3 region has 18 residues. CDR3 sequence: CASSQSPPRQAPGNEQFF. CDR3 DNA: TGCGCCAGCAGCCAATCCCCCCCGCGACAGGCCCCCGGGAATGAGCAGTTCTTC.